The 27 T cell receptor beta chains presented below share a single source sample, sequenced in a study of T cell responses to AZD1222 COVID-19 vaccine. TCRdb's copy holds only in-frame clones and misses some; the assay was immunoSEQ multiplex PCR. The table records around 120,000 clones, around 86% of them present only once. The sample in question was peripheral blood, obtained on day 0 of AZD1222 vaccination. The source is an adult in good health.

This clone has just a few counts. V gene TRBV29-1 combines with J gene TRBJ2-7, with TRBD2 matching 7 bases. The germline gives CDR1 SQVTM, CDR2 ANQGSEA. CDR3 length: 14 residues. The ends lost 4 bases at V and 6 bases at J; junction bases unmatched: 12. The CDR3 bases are TGCAGCGTTGGACTACTAGCGAGGTCGGGCGAGCAGTACTTC. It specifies CSVGLLARSGEQYF.

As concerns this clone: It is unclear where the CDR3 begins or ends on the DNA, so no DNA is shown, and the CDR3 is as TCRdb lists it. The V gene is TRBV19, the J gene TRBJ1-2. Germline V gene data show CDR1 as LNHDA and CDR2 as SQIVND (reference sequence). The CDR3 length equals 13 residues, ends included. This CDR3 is CASSFGPGYGYTF.

The DNA of the CDR3 is TGTGCCAGCAGCTTCATGGGGTCAGGGACACACCCTAACTATGGCTACACCTTC. Encoded protein: CASSFMGSGTHPNYGYTF. The chain joins TRBV5-6 to TRBJ1-2, with D possibly being TRBD1 (6 bases). This CDR3 region has 18 residues. Per the germline V gene, CDR1 is SGHDT and CDR2 is YYEEEE. V lost 2 bases to trimming and J lost 0 bases, with 20 bases between them.

The CDR3 spells CASSEWEGTEAFF. The CDR3, as DNA: TGTGCCAGCAGTGAATGGGAGGGGACTGAAGCTTTCTTT. The rearrangement uses TRBV2 and TRBJ1-1; D may be TRBD1 (5 bases). Trimming left V 2 bases short and J 5 bases short, with 9 bases between. This CDR3 region has 13 residues. Germline CDR1 is SNHLY and CDR2 is FYNNEI.

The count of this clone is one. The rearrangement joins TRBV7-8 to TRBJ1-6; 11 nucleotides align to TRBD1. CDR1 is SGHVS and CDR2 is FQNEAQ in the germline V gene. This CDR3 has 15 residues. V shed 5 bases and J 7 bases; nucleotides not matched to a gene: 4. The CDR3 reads CASSEGQGANSPLHF. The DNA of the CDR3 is TGTGCCAGCAGCGAAGGACAGGGGGCGAATTCACCCCTCCACTTT.

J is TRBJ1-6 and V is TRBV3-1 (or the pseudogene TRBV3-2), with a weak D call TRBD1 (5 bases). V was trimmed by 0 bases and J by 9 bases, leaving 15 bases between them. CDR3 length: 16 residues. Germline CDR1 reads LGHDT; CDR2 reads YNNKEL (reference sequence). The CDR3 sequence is CASSQDFGGYGSPLHF. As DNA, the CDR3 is TGTGCCAGCAGCCAAGATTTCGGGGGGTATGGTTCACCCCTCCACTTT.

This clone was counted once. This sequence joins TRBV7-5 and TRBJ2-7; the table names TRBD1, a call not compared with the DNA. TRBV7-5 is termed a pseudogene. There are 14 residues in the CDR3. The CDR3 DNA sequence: TGTGTCAGAAGCGCATCAGGGATCGGGTACGAGCAGTACTTC. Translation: CVRSASGIGYEQYF.

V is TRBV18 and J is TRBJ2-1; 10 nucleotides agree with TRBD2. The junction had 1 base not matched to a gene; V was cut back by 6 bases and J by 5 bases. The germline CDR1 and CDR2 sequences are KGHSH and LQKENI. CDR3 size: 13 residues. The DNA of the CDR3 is TGTGCCAGCTCCGGGACTAGCGACAATGAGCAGTTCTTC. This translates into CASSGTSDNEQFF.

This CDR3 reads CASSPPGLAANIQYF. Here the CDR3 DNA reads TGCGCCAGCAGCCCCCCCGGGCTAGCCGCCAACATTCAGTACTTC. The genes are TRBV5-1 and TRBJ2-4, with D possibly being TRBD2 (5 bases). Trimming took off 4 bases at V and 7 bases at J, with 18 bases between the two ends. CDR3 size: 15 residues. Germline CDR1 reads SGHRS; CDR2 reads YFSETQ. The full variable domain, its missing parts supplied by reference TRBV5-1 and TRBJ2-4, is KAGVTQTPRYLIKTRGQQVTLSCSPISGHRSVSWYQQTPGQGLQFLFEYFSETQRNKGNFPGRFSGRQFSNSRSEMNVSTLELGDSALYLCASSPPGLAANIQYFGAGTRLSVL.

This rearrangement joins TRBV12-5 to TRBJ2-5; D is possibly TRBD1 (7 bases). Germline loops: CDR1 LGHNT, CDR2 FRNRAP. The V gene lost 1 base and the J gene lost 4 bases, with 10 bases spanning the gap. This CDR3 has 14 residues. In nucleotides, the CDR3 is TGTGCTAGTGGTTTGGCAGGGGGGACAGAGACCCAGTACTTC. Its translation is CASGLAGGTETQYF.

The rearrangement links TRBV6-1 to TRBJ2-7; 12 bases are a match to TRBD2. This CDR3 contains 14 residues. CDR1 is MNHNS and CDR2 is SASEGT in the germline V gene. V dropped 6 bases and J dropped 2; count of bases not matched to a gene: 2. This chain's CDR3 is CASRLAGGTYEQYF. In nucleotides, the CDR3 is TGTGCCAGCAGACTAGCGGGGGGAACCTACGAGCAGTACTTC.

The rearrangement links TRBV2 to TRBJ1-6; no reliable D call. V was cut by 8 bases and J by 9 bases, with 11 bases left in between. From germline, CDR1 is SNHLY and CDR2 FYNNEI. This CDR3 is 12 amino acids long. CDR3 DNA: TGTGCCAGCGATGAGGGATTTTCACCCCTCCACTTT. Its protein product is CASDEGFSPLHF. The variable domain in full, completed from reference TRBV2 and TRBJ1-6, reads EPEVTQTPSHQVTQMGQEVILRCVPISNHLYFYWYRQILGQKVEFLVSFYNNEISEKSEIFDDQFSVERPDGSNFTLKIRSTKLEDSAMYFCASDEGFSPLHFGNGTRLTVT.

The CDR3 DNA is TGTGCCAGCAGCTTAACGGGGGTTAGGGGCTATGGCTACACCTTC. It translates to CASSLTGVRGYGYTF. The V and J genes are TRBV7-2 and TRBJ1-2; tentatively, D is TRBD1 (5 bases). The V and J ends lost 2 bases and 4 bases respectively, with 14 bases between them. The CDR3 sequence is 15 residues long. The germline gives CDR1 SGHTA, CDR2 FQGNSA.

This CDR3 reads CASSLDRRAYEQYF. DNA of the CDR3: TGTGCCAGCAGCTTGGACCGCAGGGCTTACGAGCAGTACTTC. The rearrangement links TRBV5-4 to TRBJ2-7; possibly TRBD1 for D (5 bases). The CDR3 is made up of 14 amino acids. Trimming pared 0 bases from V and 4 bases from J, leaving 11 bases between. Germline values: CDR1 SGHNT, CDR2 YYREEE (reference sequence).

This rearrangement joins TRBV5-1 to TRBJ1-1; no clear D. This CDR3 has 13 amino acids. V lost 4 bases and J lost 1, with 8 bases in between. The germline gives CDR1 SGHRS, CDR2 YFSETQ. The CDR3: CASSKDGNTEAFF. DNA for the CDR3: TGCGCCAGCAGCAAGGACGGGAACACTGAAGCTTTCTTT.

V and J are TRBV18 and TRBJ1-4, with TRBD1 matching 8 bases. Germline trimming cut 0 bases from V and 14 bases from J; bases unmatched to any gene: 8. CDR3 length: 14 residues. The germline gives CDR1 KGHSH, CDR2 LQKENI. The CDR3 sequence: CASSPPGQVRRLFF. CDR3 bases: TGTGCCAGCTCACCACCGGGACAGGTGCGTCGTCTGTTTTTT.

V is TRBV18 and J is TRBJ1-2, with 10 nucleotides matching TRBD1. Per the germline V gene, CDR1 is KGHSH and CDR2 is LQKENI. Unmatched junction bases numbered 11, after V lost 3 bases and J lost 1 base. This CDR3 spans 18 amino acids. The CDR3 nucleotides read TGTGCCAGCTCACCGCGGCGGGACAGGGGTTTGCATAACTATGGCTACACCTTC. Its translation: CASSPRRDRGLHNYGYTF. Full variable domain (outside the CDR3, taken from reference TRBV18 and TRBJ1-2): NAGVMQNPRHLVRRRGQEARLRCSPMKGHSHVYWYRQLPEEGLKFMVYLQKENIIDESGMPKERFSAEFPKEGPSILRIQQVVRGDSAAYFCASSPRRDRGLHNYGYTFGSGTRLTVV.

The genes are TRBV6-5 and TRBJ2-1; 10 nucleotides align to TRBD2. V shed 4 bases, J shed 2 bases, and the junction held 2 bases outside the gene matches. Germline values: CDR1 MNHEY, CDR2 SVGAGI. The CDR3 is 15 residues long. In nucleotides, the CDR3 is TGTGCCAGCAGTTCAGCGGGGGGGACCTACAATGAGCAGTTCTTC. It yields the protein CASSSAGGTYNEQFF.

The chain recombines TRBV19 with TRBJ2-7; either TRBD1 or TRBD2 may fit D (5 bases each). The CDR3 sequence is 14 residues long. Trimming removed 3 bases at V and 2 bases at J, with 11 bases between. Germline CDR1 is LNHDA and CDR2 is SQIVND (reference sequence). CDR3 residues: CASSIAGRAYEQYF. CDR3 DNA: TGTGCCAGTAGTATCGCGGGCAGGGCCTACGAGCAGTACTTC.

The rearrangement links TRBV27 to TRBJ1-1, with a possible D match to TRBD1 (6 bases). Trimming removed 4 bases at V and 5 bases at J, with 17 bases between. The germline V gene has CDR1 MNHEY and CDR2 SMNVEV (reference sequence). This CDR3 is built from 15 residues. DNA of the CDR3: TGTGCCAGCAGTTCTCCCAGGGGTAAGGAGACTGAAGCTTTCTTT. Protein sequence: CASSSPRGKETEAFF.

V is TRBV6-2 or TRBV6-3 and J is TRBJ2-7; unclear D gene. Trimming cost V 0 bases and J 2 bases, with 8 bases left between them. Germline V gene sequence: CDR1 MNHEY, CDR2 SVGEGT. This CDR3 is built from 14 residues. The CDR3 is CASSYSGQTYEQYF. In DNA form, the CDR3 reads TGTGCCAGCAGTTACTCTGGGCAGACCTACGAGCAGTACTTC.

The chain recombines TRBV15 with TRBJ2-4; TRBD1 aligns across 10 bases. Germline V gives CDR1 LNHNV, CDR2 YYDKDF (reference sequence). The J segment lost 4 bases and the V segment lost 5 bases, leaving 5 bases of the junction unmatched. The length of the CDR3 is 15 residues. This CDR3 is CATSHGTGEKNIQYF. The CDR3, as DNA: TGTGCCACCAGCCATGGGACAGGGGAGAAAAACATTCAGTACTTC.

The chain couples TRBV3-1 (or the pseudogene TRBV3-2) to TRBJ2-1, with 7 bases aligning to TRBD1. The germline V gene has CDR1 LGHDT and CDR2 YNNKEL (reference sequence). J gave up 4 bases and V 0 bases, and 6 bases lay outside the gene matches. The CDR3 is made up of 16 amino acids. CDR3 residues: CASSQDSGTAYNEQFF. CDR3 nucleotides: TGTGCCAGCAGCCAAGATTCCGGGACAGCGTACAATGAGCAGTTCTTC.

The CDR3, as DNA: TGTGCCAGCAGTTTCGGACTAGCGGGGGGCGGAGATACGCAGTATTTT. As protein: CASSFGLAGGGDTQYF. The genes are TRBV5-8 and TRBJ2-3; 14 bases match TRBD2. The germline gives CDR1 SGHTS, CDR2 YDEGEE. CDR3 length equals 16 residues. V gave up 5 bases and J gave up 5 bases; unmatched junction bases: 7.

In nucleotides, the CDR3 is TGTGCCAGCAGTCCCCATGGACCGGAAGCTAACTATGGCTACACCTTC. It encodes CASSPHGPEANYGYTF. The chain joins TRBV6-4 to TRBJ1-2; D gene ambiguous. The CDR3 covers 16 residues. CDR1 and CDR2 (germline): MRHNA, SNTAGT. V shed 5 bases and J shed 0 bases, with 16 bases lying between them.

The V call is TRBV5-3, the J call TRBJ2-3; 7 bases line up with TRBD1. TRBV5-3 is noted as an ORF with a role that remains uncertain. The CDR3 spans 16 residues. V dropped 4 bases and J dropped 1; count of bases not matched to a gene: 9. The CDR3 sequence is CARSQNRGIGTDTQYF. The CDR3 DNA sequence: TGTGCCAGAAGCCAAAACAGGGGAATAGGCACAGATACGCAGTATTTT.

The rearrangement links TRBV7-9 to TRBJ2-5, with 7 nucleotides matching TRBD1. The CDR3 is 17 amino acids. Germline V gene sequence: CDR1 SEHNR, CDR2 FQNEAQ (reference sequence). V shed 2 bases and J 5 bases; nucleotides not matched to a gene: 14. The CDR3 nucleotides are TGTGCCAGCAGCTTAAGATTGATGGGCAGGGGGATCGAGACCCAGTACTTC. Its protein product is CASSLRLMGRGIETQYF.